One and the same sample provided the 28 T cell receptor beta chains below, sequenced in a study of regulatory T cells in long-lasting Graves disease. As for time point: newly diagnosed GD, antithyroid drugs for less than 3 months. Generation of the TCR library employed RNA extracted from PBMCs. For TCR beta, libraries came from iRepertoire HTBI primers and Arm-PCR of CDR3 regions. From the multiplex PCR reads, TCRdb called clonotypes with MiXCR, one entry per CDR3 protein. Of roughly 400,000 distinct CDR3 sequences in the sample, over 12% were seen once. The data also belong to a second study, concerning T cells in Graves' hyperthyroidism and ophthalmopathy.

The sequencing used peripheral blood mononuclear cells (PBMCs), collected at new diagnosis, from a patient treated with antithyroid drugs. The receptors originated from a woman in her 40s with Graves disease.

This clonotype was counted ten times or more. The rearrangement links TRBV6-2 or TRBV6-3 to TRBJ1-2; D possibly corresponds to TRBD1 (6 bases). The V and J ends lost 0 bases and 4 bases respectively, with 18 bases between them. CDR3 length: 17 amino acids. Germline assignment: CDR1 MNHEY and CDR2 SVGEGT. CDR3 loop: CASSYSSVRGGGYGYTF. The CDR3 DNA reads as TGTGCCAGCAGTTACTCTAGTGTTCGGGGGGGCGGCTATGGCTACACCTTC.

This clonotype was detected ten times or more. This chain uses TRBV12-3 or TRBV12-4 with TRBJ1-1; 8 bases are shared with TRBD1. The V segment lost 6 bases and the J segment 7 bases; nucleotides outside the gene matches: 10. This CDR3 comprises 14 residues. The CDR3, as DNA: TGTGCCAGCAGGCACGGGACAACAGGGGGTGAAGCTTTCTTT. Residues: CASRHGTTGGEAFF.

There are many counts of this clonotype. For the CDR3, the DNA is TGTGCCAGCAGGCTGCCAGGGCGTAGGTACGAGCAGTACTTC. Residues: CASRLPGRRYEQYF. The rearrangement links TRBV2 to TRBJ2-7, with a weak D call TRBD1 (5 bases). CDR1 and CDR2 (germline): SNHLY, FYNNEI. This CDR3 spans 14 amino acids. Between the trimmed V and J ends, which lost 6 bases and 4 bases, there was a span of 16 bases.

The V and J genes are TRBV29-1 and TRBJ2-3, with 7 bases aligning to TRBD2. CDR3 length: 13 amino acids. Per germline, CDR1 SQVTM and CDR2 ANQGSEA. The junction had 6 bases not matched to a gene; V was cut back by 7 bases and J by 2 bases. The CDR3 region is CSAPGGNTDTQYF. DNA for the CDR3: TGCAGCGCTCCGGGAGGCAACACAGATACGCAGTATTTT.

The chain joins TRBV5-4 to TRBJ2-5; D not certain. V shed 1 base and J shed 3 bases, with 10 bases lying between them. CDR3 length: 14 amino acids. Per germline, CDR1 SGHNT and CDR2 YYREEE (reference sequence). CDR3 amino acids: CASSLQPAEETQYF. The CDR3 DNA reads as TGTGCCAGCAGCTTGCAGCCCGCGGAAGAGACCCAGTACTTC.

This clonotype was recorded many times. This chain joins TRBV12-3 or TRBV12-4 and TRBJ1-5; 10 bases are a match to TRBD1. V trimming: 5 bases; J trimming: 6 bases; junction bases outside the gene matches: 10. The CDR3 contains 16 residues. CDR3 in DNA: TGTGCCAGCAGTCCCCGCCGGGACAGGGGAACTCAGCCCCAGCATTTT. Its translation: CASSPRRDRGTQPQHF.

In this sample, this clonotype turned up many times. This chain links TRBV28 with TRBJ2-1; the match to TRBD1 covers 8 bases. CDR3 length: 15 amino acids. V shed 3 bases, J shed 2 bases, and the junction held 3 bases outside the gene matches. Germline CDR1 and CDR2: MDHEN and SYDVKM. DNA of the CDR3: TGTGCCAGCAGTTTCGAACAGGGGGCCTACAATGAGCAGTTCTTC. It encodes CASSFEQGAYNEQFF. Filled out from reference TRBV28 and TRBJ2-1, the complete variable domain reads DVKVTQSSRYLVKRTGEKVFLECVQDMDHENMFWYRQDPGLGLRLIYFSYDVKMKEKGDIPEGYSVSREKKERFSLILESASTNQTSMYLCASSFEQGAYNEQFFGPGTRLTVL.

The chain links TRBV6-2 or TRBV6-3 to TRBJ2-1, with D hard to call. V lost 2 bases to trimming and J lost 1 base, with 6 bases between them. The germline V gene encodes CDR1 MNHEY and CDR2 SVGEGT. The CDR3 is 14 amino acids. The CDR3 DNA sequence: TGTGCCAGCAGTTACGACGGATCCTACAATGAGCAGTTCTTC. As protein: CASSYDGSYNEQFF.

The J gene is TRBJ2-1, the V gene TRBV9; TRBD2 agrees at 11 bases. The V gene end was trimmed by 4 bases and the J gene end by 0 bases; junction bases not matched to a gene: 9. The CDR3 sequence is 18 residues long. The germline CDR1 and CDR2 sequences are SGDLS and YYNGEE. The CDR3 region is CASSLHSGRDPSYNEQFF. DNA of the CDR3: TGTGCCAGCAGCTTGCATAGCGGGAGGGATCCCTCCTACAATGAGCAGTTCTTC.

Concerning this clonotype: A much larger clone sits a single nucleotide away, making a read error possible. The gene calls are TRBV5-1 and TRBJ2-5; D is perhaps TRBD2 (5 bases). V shed 0 bases and J shed 2 bases, with 14 bases lying between them. Germline V gene lookup returns CDR1 SGHRS and CDR2 YFSETQ. This CDR3 has 16 residues. CDR3 region: CASSLGSRAEQETQYF. CDR3 DNA: TGCGCCAGCAGCTTGGGGTCCAGAGCGGAACAAGAGACCCAGTACTTC.

This clonotype was detected only a few times. V usage is TRBV30 and J usage is TRBJ2-1; possibly TRBD2 for D (7 bases). The CDR3 runs to 16 residues. Germline CDR1 GTSNPN, CDR2 SVGIG (reference sequence). V lost 1 base and J 4 bases, leaving 17 bases between the germline ends. The CDR3 region is CAWSDPRGGTYNEQFF. As DNA, the CDR3 is TGTGCCTGGAGTGACCCCCGCGGGGGCACGTACAATGAGCAGTTCTTC.

As for this clonotype: A much larger clone sits a single nucleotide away, making a read error possible. This chain connects TRBV11-2 to TRBJ2-7; D gene unclear. Germline CDR1 reads SGHAT; CDR2 reads FQNNGV. V was shortened by 4 bases and J by 4 bases, with 11 bases between the two germline ends. The CDR3 contains 13 residues. The DNA of the CDR3 is TGTGCCAGCAGCTATGAACGCCAGTACGAGCAGTACTTC. The encoded protein is CASSYERQYEQYF.

This clonotype was detected many times. The rearrangement joins TRBV12-3 or TRBV12-4 to TRBJ2-2; possible D gene TRBD2, 5 bases. The CDR3 runs 14 residues. V was shortened by 3 bases and J by 5 bases, with 10 bases between the two germline ends. CDR3 region: CASSFRSGTGELFF. CDR3 DNA sequence: TGTGCCAGCAGTTTTCGGTCGGGAACCGGGGAGCTGTTTTTT.

In its sample, this clonotype was seen once. A much larger clone differs by one base, so this may be a read error. This rearrangement joins TRBV7-2 to TRBJ2-2; D might be TRBD1 or TRBD2, each matching 5 bases. Germline V CDR1 and CDR2: SGHTA, FQGNSA. The CDR3 totals 16 residues. The CDR3 DNA reads TGTGCCAGCAGCTTCGACAGAGCAGGGAACACCGGGGAGCTGTGTTTT. Translating it yields CASSFDRAGNTGELCF. The variable domain in full, completed from reference TRBV7-2 and TRBJ2-2, reads GAGVSQSPSNKVTEKGKDVELRCDPISGHTALYWYRQSLGQGLEFLIYFQGNSAPDKSGLPSDRFSAERTGGSVSTLTIQRTQQEDSAVYLCASSFDRAGNTGELCFGEGSRLTVL.

V is TRBV19 and J is TRBJ2-2; D not certain. V lost 6 bases and J 0 bases, leaving 14 bases between the germline ends. The CDR3 loop spans 16 amino acids. The germline V gene encodes CDR1 LNHDA and CDR2 SQIVND (reference sequence). CDR3 protein: CASSLGSGPNTGELFF. The CDR3 coding sequence is TGTGCCAGTAGCCTCGGATCTGGTCCGAACACCGGGGAGCTGTTTTTT.

This clonotype was found many times. This sequence joins TRBV10-3 and TRBJ1-1; D might be TRBD1 (6 bases). The CDR3 has 15 amino acids. Germline lookup yields CDR1 ENHRY and CDR2 SYGVKD. The ends were cut back, 6 bases at V and 4 bases at J, with 18 bases in the middle. The CDR3 here is CAIRFGGGWGTEAFF. The CDR3 nucleotides read TGTGCCATCAGATTTGGGGGGGGCTGGGGCACTGAAGCTTTCTTT.

This clonotype has ten or more counts. This chain uses TRBV18 with TRBJ2-3; tentatively, D is TRBD2 (5 bases). Trimming removed 1 base from V and 1 base from J, with 6 bases in between. The germline gives CDR1 KGHSH, CDR2 LQKENI. The CDR3 runs to 14 residues. CDR3 bases: TGTGCCAGCTCACCACGGACTGGCACAGATACGCAGTATTTT. It specifies CASSPRTGTDTQYF.

In this sample, this clonotype turned up many times. V is TRBV2 and J is TRBJ1-2; TRBD1 might be the D (6 bases). The CDR3 contains 13 residues. CDR1 and CDR2 (germline): SNHLY, FYNNEI. V lost 8 bases, J lost 3 bases, and 13 bases lay in between. CDR3 sequence: CASYHRADYGYTF. For the CDR3, the DNA is TGTGCCAGCTACCACAGGGCAGACTATGGCTACACCTTC.

There are many counts of this clonotype. The V gene is TRBV3-1, the J gene TRBJ2-3, with D unclear. The ends were cut back, 4 bases at V and 2 bases at J, with 13 bases in the middle. Germline CDR1 LGHDT, CDR2 YNNKEL (reference sequence). CDR3 length: 15 residues. Written as DNA, the CDR3 is TGTGCCAGCAGCCCCCTCCGCGGCCTCACAGATACGCAGTATTTT. Encoded protein: CASSPLRGLTDTQYF.

The chain carries TRBV6-5 and TRBJ2-1; 7 bases are a match to TRBD2. This CDR3 comprises 15 residues. Germline CDR1 reads MNHEY; CDR2 reads SVGAGI. V gave up 2 bases and J gave up 9 bases; unmatched junction bases: 10. This chain's CDR3 is CASSYGAGENVEQFF. In nucleotides, the CDR3 is TGTGCCAGCAGTTACGGGGCGGGAGAGAATGTTGAGCAGTTCTTC.

J is TRBJ1-5 and V is TRBV6-5, with D uncertain. The CDR3 consists of 15 residues. Trimming removed 4 bases from V and 7 bases from J, with 17 bases in between. Germline V lookup: CDR1 MNHEY, CDR2 SVGAGI. In nucleotides, the CDR3 is TGTGCCAGCAGTTTGGGTCCAGATTCGGACCAGCCCCAGCATTTT. Its protein product is CASSLGPDSDQPQHF.

V gene TRBV20-1 combines with J gene TRBJ1-5; weak D call: TRBD1 (6 bases). The CDR3 runs to 13 residues. Germline V CDR1 and CDR2: DFQATT, SNEGSKA (reference sequence). With 7 bases removed from V and 3 bases from J, the gap between germline ends came to 13 bases. The CDR3 region has the DNA TGCAGTGGCAGGACAGCATACAATCAGCCCCAGCATTTT. It yields the protein CSGRTAYNQPQHF.

The rearrangement uses TRBV6-1 and TRBJ2-2; 8 nucleotides match TRBD1. V shed 8 bases, J shed 0 bases, and the junction held 5 bases outside the gene matches. The CDR3 is 15 amino acids. Germline values: CDR1 MNHNS, CDR2 SASEGT. The CDR3 nucleotides read TGTGCCAGCCGAGAGGACAGGGCGAACACCGGGGAGCTGTTTTTT. This translates into CASREDRANTGELFF.

This clonotype has at least ten counts. The CDR3 sequence is CAISVAGTGGAGANVLTF. The CDR3 nucleotides are TGTGCCATCAGTGTAGCCGGGACAGGGGGCGCTGGGGCCAACGTCCTGACTTTC. This chain links TRBV10-3 with TRBJ2-6; TRBD1 aligns across 12 bases. This CDR3 is built from 18 residues. V was pared by 4 bases and J by 2 bases, with 6 bases of the junction left unmatched. Germline values: CDR1 ENHRY, CDR2 SYGVKD.

In this sample, this clonotype turned up many times. This chain links TRBV2 with TRBJ1-6; TRBD1 matches 7 bases. This CDR3 contains 17 residues. Germline CDR1 SNHLY, CDR2 FYNNEI. J was trimmed by 4 bases and V by 4 bases; bases with no gene match: 10. CDR3 sequence reads: CASSVLKRGLYNSPLHF. For the CDR3, the DNA is TGTGCCAGCAGTGTCCTTAAAAGGGGGCTTTATAATTCACCCCTCCACTTT.

This clonotype was seen repeatedly, ten times or more. The J gene is TRBJ2-7, the V gene TRBV15; D is perhaps TRBD1 (6 bases). V was pared by 2 bases and J by 4 bases, with 12 bases between. The CDR3 length is 14 residues. The germline V gene encodes CDR1 LNHNV and CDR2 YYDKDF (reference sequence). The CDR3: CATSRNTGSYEQYF. Here the CDR3 DNA reads TGTGCCACCAGCAGAAATACAGGGTCGTACGAGCAGTACTTC.

This clonotype has at least ten counts. V and J are TRBV6-5 and TRBJ1-5; 7 bases agree with TRBD1. The V gene's germline CDR1 is MNHEY and CDR2 SVGAGI. The CDR3 is 14 residues long. Losses at the gene ends were 4 bases for V and 3 bases for J; bases not matched to a gene: 3. CDR3 in amino acids: CASSWGQFNQPQHF. Here the CDR3 DNA reads TGTGCCAGCAGTTGGGGACAGTTCAATCAGCCCCAGCATTTT.

In its sample, this clonotype was seen a few times. This chain joins TRBV12-3 or TRBV12-4 and TRBJ2-1, with TRBD2 identical over 11 bases. V shed 5 bases, J shed 4 bases, and the junction held 7 bases outside the gene matches. The CDR3 extends over 16 amino acids. CDR3 in DNA: TGTGCCAGCAGTGCGGCCGGGACTAGCGGATACAATGAGCAGTTCTTC. Its translation is CASSAAGTSGYNEQFF.